This TCR beta chain is drawn from a study of cytomegalovirus exposure and HLA in healthy donors. PCR involved 60 Vbeta and 13 Jbeta primers. Data came from immunoSEQ multiplex PCR; TCRdb stores just in-frame clones and leaves some out. The sample contains some 200,000 clones, approximately 78% of which appear only once. The V and J ends lost 2 bases and 8 bases respectively, with 18 bases between them. The germline gives CDR1 MGHDK, CDR2 SYGVNS. The CDR3 has 15 amino acids. The V call is TRBV25-1, the J call TRBJ1-2; the D gene is possibly TRBD1 (5 bases). The specimen sequenced was PBMCs. This clonotype was obtained from a woman in her 40s in good health and CMV-seronegative. The CDR3 DNA is TGTGCCAGCAGTGAAGTTTTAGGGGCGGAAAGGGGCTACACCTTC. Translated, it gives CASSEVLGAERGYTF.